Each of the 22 T cell receptor beta chains below was sequenced from the same sample in a study of blood T cell repertoires in COVID-19. Data came from immunoSEQ multiplex PCR; TCRdb stores just in-frame clones and leaves some out. The table lists roughly 250,000 clones, 80% to 95% of them singletons. The sample consisted of PBMCs or T cells enriched from blood (not recorded which). The receptor set was obtained from a young woman who had recovered from COVID-19.

The chain carries TRBV25-1 and TRBJ1-1, with D perhaps TRBD1 (6 bases). Trimming took 4 bases from V and 1 from J, leaving 13 bases between them. The CDR3 has 15 amino acids. Germline-derived CDR1 and CDR2 are MGHDK and SYGVNS. The chain's CDR3 is CASSAGARGNTEAFF. The CDR3 DNA reads TGTGCCAGCAGTGCTGGGGCCAGGGGGAACACTGAAGCTTTCTTT.

This chain links TRBV2 with TRBJ2-3, with D unresolved. The germline gives CDR1 SNHLY, CDR2 FYNNEI. V was shortened by 5 bases and J by 0 bases, with 9 bases between the two germline ends. The CDR3 consists of 14 residues. CDR3 in amino acids: CASSRSSSTDTQYF. The CDR3 nucleotides read TGTGCCAGCAGTCGTAGTTCTAGCACAGATACGCAGTATTTT.

V is TRBV6-1 and J is TRBJ2-7; the D is unclear. The V gene lost 1 base and the J gene lost 2 bases, with 12 bases spanning the gap. Germline V gene lookup returns CDR1 MNHNS and CDR2 SASEGT. The CDR3 is made up of 15 amino acids. The CDR3 DNA reads as TGTGCCAGCAGTGAAGGCAGACTTTATCCCTACGAGCAGTACTTC. As protein: CASSEGRLYPYEQYF.

In its sample, this clone was seen once. The chain's CDR3 is CASSRKPWGQGAIRNTIYF. CDR3 DNA sequence: TGTGCCAGCAGCCGAAAGCCTTGGGGACAGGGGGCGATAAGGAACACCATATATTTT. The rearrangement links TRBV3-1 (or the pseudogene TRBV3-2) to TRBJ1-3; the match to TRBD1 covers 12 bases. The CDR3 has 19 residues. Germline V lookup: CDR1 LGHDT, CDR2 YNNKEL (reference sequence). The J segment lost 7 bases and the V segment lost 4 bases, leaving 17 bases of the junction unmatched.

The chain employs TRBV3-1 (or the pseudogene TRBV3-2) and TRBJ1-2; D is perhaps TRBD1 (5 bases). Germline loops: CDR1 LGHDT, CDR2 YNNKEL (reference sequence). The CDR3 is made up of 12 amino acids. Trimming removed 3 bases at V and 3 bases at J, with 5 bases between. CDR3 sequence: CASSQTDYGYTF. CDR3 nucleotides: TGTGCCAGCAGCCAGACAGACTATGGCTACACCTTC.

The gene calls are TRBV6-1 and TRBJ1-6; the match to TRBD1 covers 7 bases. The J segment lost 3 bases and the V segment lost 3 bases, leaving 5 bases of the junction unmatched. This CDR3 is 16 amino acids long. Germline loops: CDR1 MNHNS, CDR2 SASEGT. The CDR3 spells CASSDQGVNYNSPLHF. The DNA of the CDR3 is TGTGCCAGCAGTGATCAGGGGGTTAACTATAATTCACCCCTCCACTTT.

The chain employs TRBV11-2 and TRBJ2-3; D is unclear. The CDR3 is 14 residues long. CDR1 is SGHAT, CDR2 FQNNGV, per germline. The germline V and J ends were trimmed by 1 base and 2 bases, with 7 bases remaining between them. The CDR3 region has the DNA TGTGCCAGCAGCTTAGTCCCACTCACAGATACGCAGTATTTT. Residues: CASSLVPLTDTQYF. The full variable domain, completed using reference TRBV11-2 and TRBJ2-3, is EAGVAQSPRYKIIEKRQSVAFWCNPISGHATLYWYQQILGQGPKLLIQFQNNGVVDDSQLPKDRFSAERLKGVDSTLKIQPAKLEDSAVYLCASSLVPLTDTQYFGPGTRLTVL.

The rearrangement links TRBV27 to TRBJ2-1; tentatively, D is TRBD2 (6 bases). V was pared by 6 bases and J by 4 bases, with 19 bases between. The CDR3 loop spans 16 amino acids. Germline loops: CDR1 MNHEY, CDR2 SMNVEV (reference sequence). CDR3 residues: CASRNYPGLGYNEQFF. CDR3 coding DNA: TGTGCCAGCAGAAATTATCCGGGACTCGGATACAATGAGCAGTTCTTC.

This sequence joins TRBV7-8 and TRBJ2-1, with 8 positions matching TRBD2. The V gene end was trimmed by 0 bases and the J gene end by 10 bases; junction bases not matched to a gene: 14. Germline V gene lookup returns CDR1 SGHVS and CDR2 FQNEAQ. The CDR3 is 17 amino acids. For the CDR3, the DNA is TGTGCCAGCAGCTTAGCCCTTTTATCGCTAGCGGGCTTGGAGCAGTTCTTC. This translates into CASSLALLSLAGLEQFF.

The V gene is TRBV24-1, the J gene TRBJ2-1; a possible D gene is TRBD2 (5 bases). This CDR3 spans 16 amino acids. V was trimmed by 1 base and J by 1 base, leaving 10 bases between them. CDR1 and CDR2 from the germline V gene are KGHDR and SFDVKD. CDR3 residues: CATSDFSGSSYNEQFF. In DNA form, the CDR3 reads TGTGCCACCAGTGATTTTTCGGGGTCTTCCTACAATGAGCAGTTCTTC.

The rearrangement uses TRBV5-1 and TRBJ2-2; TRBD2 matches 9 bases. Trimming at V came to 6 bases and at J to 5 bases, leaving 8 bases not matched to a gene. Germline V gene sequence: CDR1 SGHRS, CDR2 YFSETQ. This CDR3 spans 15 amino acids. CDR3 protein: CASKRLAESTGELFF. CDR3 nucleotides: TGCGCCAGCAAAAGACTAGCGGAGTCAACCGGGGAGCTGTTTTTT.

The chain combines TRBV5-5 with TRBJ1-1; a weak D match, TRBD1 (6 bases). Germline CDR1 SGHKS, CDR2 YYEKEE (reference sequence). The CDR3 is 16 residues long. The V end lost 0 bases, the J end lost 0 bases, and 12 bases lay between the germline ends. The CDR3 is CASSLGWTDLNTEAFF. The CDR3 DNA is TGTGCCAGCAGCTTGGGCTGGACAGATCTGAACACTGAAGCTTTCTTT.

The chain couples TRBV2 to TRBJ2-1, with D maybe TRBD2 (6 bases). Deletions cut 2 bases from V and 1 base from J, with 15 bases between. This CDR3 spans 17 amino acids. The V gene's germline CDR1 is SNHLY and CDR2 FYNNEI. The CDR3 sequence: CASSESTGSISYNEQFF. The CDR3 DNA is TGTGCCAGCAGTGAATCGACCGGGAGCATATCCTACAATGAGCAGTTCTTC.

The J gene is TRBJ1-1, the V gene TRBV29-1, with D tentatively TRBD1 (5 bases). The CDR3 sequence is 17 residues long. Germline CDR1 and CDR2: SQVTM and ANQGSEA. V gave up 5 bases and J gave up 5 bases, with 27 bases separating them. The CDR3 DNA sequence: TGCAGCGTTACAACAGTAAGGCAGACAGCAGATGAGACTGAAGCTTTCTTT. This sequence encodes CSVTTVRQTADETEAFF.

As to this clone: Within the sample, other DNA sequences also encode this same CDR3. This sequence joins TRBV5-1 and TRBJ2-7; 10 bases line up with TRBD1. This CDR3 contains 15 residues. Germline V gene lookup returns CDR1 SGHRS and CDR2 YFSETQ. V gave up 0 bases and J gave up 2 bases; unmatched junction bases: 2. CDR3: CASSLGGQGAYEQYF. The CDR3 DNA reads TGCGCCAGCAGCTTGGGTGGACAGGGGGCCTACGAGCAGTACTTC.

V gene TRBV27 combines with J gene TRBJ1-1; TRBD1 is a possible D gene (6 bases). The V gene lost 3 bases and the J gene lost 8 bases, with 13 bases spanning the gap. This CDR3 spans 13 amino acids. Germline CDR1 MNHEY, CDR2 SMNVEV (reference sequence). The CDR3 sequence: CASSFVDRKEAFF. CDR3 sequence (DNA): TGTGCCAGCAGTTTCGTAGACAGGAAAGAAGCTTTCTTT.

The rearrangement links TRBV29-1 to TRBJ1-1; D unresolved. CDR1 is SQVTM, CDR2 ANQGSEA, per germline. CDR3 size: 13 residues. V was shortened by 5 bases and J by 5 bases, with 15 bases between the two germline ends. The CDR3 here is CSVSSRGRTEAFF. DNA for the CDR3: TGCAGCGTTTCTAGCCGCGGTCGAACTGAAGCTTTCTTT.

The rearrangement links TRBV5-6 to TRBJ2-6; D is perhaps TRBD1 (5 bases). There are 16 residues in the CDR3. The V end was cut by 2 bases, the J end by 4 bases, with 13 bases between. The germline V gene encodes CDR1 SGHDT and CDR2 YYEEEE. The CDR3 nucleotides are TGTGCCAGCAGCTTAAGACAGCGCTCCGGGGCCAACGTCCTGACTTTC. Translation gives CASSLRQRSGANVLTF.

The chain uses TRBV5-1 and TRBJ1-2; D remains ambiguous. The CDR3 has 14 amino acids. V lost 4 bases to trimming and J lost 5 bases, with 15 bases between them. Germline loops: CDR1 SGHRS, CDR2 YFSETQ. DNA of the CDR3: TGCGCCAGCAGCCTAGCGTCGGCCGATTATGGCTACACCTTC. Its translation is CASSLASADYGYTF.

The rearrangement uses TRBV24-1 and TRBJ2-3; D gene uncertain. There are 12 residues in the CDR3. V dropped 5 bases and J dropped 2 bases, with 4 bases sitting between them. CDR1 KGHDR and CDR2 SFDVKD come from the germline V gene. The CDR3 DNA reads as TGTGCCACCAGTGGTCTCACAGATACGCAGTATTTT. This gives the protein CATSGLTDTQYF.

The genes are TRBV4-1 and TRBJ2-7; 8 bases map to TRBD2. The length of the CDR3 is 14 residues. Germline V gene lookup returns CDR1 MGHRA and CDR2 YSYEKL. Trimming cost V 4 bases and J 3 bases; bases outside gene matches: 5. In nucleotides, the CDR3 is TGCGCCAGCAGCCTCGGGGGGGGGCGCTACGAGCAGTACTTC. As protein: CASSLGGGRYEQYF.

This chain links TRBV24-1 with TRBJ2-1; possibly TRBD2 for D (5 bases). This CDR3 contains 19 residues. Trimming removed 3 bases from V and 0 bases from J, with 20 bases in between. Per germline, CDR1 KGHDR and CDR2 SFDVKD. CDR3 DNA: TGTGCCACCAGTGATCGGATATACGGACTTTACAGCTCCTACAATGAGCAGTTCTTC. Residues: CATSDRIYGLYSSYNEQFF.